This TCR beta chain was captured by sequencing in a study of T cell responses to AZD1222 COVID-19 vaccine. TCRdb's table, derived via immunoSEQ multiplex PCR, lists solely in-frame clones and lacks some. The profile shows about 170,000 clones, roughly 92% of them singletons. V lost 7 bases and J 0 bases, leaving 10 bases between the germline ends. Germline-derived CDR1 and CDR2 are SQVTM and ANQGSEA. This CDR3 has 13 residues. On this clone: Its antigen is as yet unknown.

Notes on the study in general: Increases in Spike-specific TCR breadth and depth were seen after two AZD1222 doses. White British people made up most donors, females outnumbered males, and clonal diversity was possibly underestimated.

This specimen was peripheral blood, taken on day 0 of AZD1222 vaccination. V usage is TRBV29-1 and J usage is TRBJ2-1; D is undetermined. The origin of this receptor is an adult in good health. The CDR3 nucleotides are TGCAGCGCCCTTTTGAGCTCCTACAATGAGCAGTTCTTC. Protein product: CSALLSSYNEQFF.